This T cell receptor (beta chain) was identified in a study of blood T cell repertoires in COVID-19. The wider study: The United States, Italy and Spain provided the acute and convalescent COVID-19 samples.

The assay was immunoSEQ multiplex PCR, and TCRdb's table has in-frame clones only and misses some. The sample records fewer than 300,000 clones, approximately 90% being singletons. The specimen sequenced was peripheral blood. This clonotype originated in a middle-aged woman who had recovered from COVID-19.

CDR3 region: CSASLGGPSYNEQFF. CDR3 bases: TGCAGTGCTAGTCTGGGGGGACCTTCCTACAATGAGCAGTTCTTC. J is TRBJ2-1 and V is TRBV20-1, with D maybe TRBD2 (6 bases). CDR3 length: 15 amino acids. Germline V gene lookup returns CDR1 DFQATT and CDR2 SNEGSKA (reference sequence). V was shortened by 3 bases and J by 1 base, with 13 bases between the two germline ends.